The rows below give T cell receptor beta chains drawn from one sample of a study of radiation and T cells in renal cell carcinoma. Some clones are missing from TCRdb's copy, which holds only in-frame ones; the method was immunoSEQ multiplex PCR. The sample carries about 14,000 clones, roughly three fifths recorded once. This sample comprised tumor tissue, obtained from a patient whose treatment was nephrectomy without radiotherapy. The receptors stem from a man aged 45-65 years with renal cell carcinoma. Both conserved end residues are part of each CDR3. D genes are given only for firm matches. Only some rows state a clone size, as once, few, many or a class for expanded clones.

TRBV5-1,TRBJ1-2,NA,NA,TGCGCCAGCAGCTTGTTGGCTGGGGTTCGTGGCTACACCTTC,CASSLLAGVRGYTF
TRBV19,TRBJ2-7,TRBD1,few,TGTGCCAGTAGCCGAGACAGGGACGAGCAGTACTTC,CASSRDRDEQYF
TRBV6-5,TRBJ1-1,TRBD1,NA,TGTGCCAGCAGTTACATGGGACAGCCGAACACTGAAGCTTTCTTT,CASSYMGQPNTEAFF
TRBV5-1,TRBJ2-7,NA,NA,TGCGCCAGCAGCTTGGATCCGGACAGACTCTACGAGCAGTACTTC,CASSLDPDRLYEQYF
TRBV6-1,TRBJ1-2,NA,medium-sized,TGTGCCAGCAGTGAATTGTATGGCTACACCTTC,CASSELYGYTF
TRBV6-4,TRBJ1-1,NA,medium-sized,TGTGCCAGCAGGGACACCCCGAACACTGAAGCTTTCTTT,CASRDTPNTEAFF
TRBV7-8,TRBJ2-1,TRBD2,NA,TGTGCCAGCAGCCCCGCAGGGACTAGCGGTTACAATGAGCAGTTCTTC,CASSPAGTSGYNEQFF
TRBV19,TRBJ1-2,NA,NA,TGTGCCAGTAGTCCCTATTCAATCGACGGGAACTATGGCTACACCTTC,CASSPYSIDGNYGYTF
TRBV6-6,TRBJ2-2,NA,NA,TGTGCCAGCAGGGGTGGCACCGACACCGGGGAGCTGTTTTTT,CASRGGTDTGELFF
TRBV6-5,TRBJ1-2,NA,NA,TGTGCCAGCAGTTACACTGGCGGGGGTGTCGGGACCTTC,CASSYTGGGVGTF
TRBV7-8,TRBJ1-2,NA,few,TGTGCCAGCAGCTTACGCAGGGGCTATGGCTACACCTTC,CASSLRRGYGYTF
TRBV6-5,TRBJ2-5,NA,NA,TGTGCCAGCAGTTCCACTACTTGGCTCCAAGAGACCCAGTACTTC,CASSSTTWLQETQYF
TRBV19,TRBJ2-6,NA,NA,TGTGCCAGTAGCTTAGGACGGGCGTCTGGGGCCAACGTCCTGACTTTC,CASSLGRASGANVLTF
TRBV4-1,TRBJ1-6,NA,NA,TGCGCCAGCAGCCCAGGCAGGGGCTCGCGATCACCCCTCCACTTT,CASSPGRGSRSPLHF
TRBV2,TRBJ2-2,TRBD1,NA,TGTGCCAGCAAGGGACAGGGGAACACCGGGGAGCTGTTTTTT,CASKGQGNTGELFF
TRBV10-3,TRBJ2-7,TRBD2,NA,TGTGCCATCAGTGAGCTTGAACTAGCGGGGCGCGAGCAGTACTTC,CAISELELAGREQYF
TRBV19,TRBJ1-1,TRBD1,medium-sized,TGTGCCAGTAGTACCGGGGACAGGAGAAAGGAAGCTTTCTTT,CASSTGDRRKEAFF
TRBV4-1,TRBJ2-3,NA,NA,TGCGCCAGCAGCCAATCCCCTGGAGGGGCCCAAGATACGCAGTATTTT,CASSQSPGGAQDTQYF
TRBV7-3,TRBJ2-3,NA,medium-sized,TGTGCCAGCAGCCCCCGGACTGGGGCCCCTGGGACAGATACGCAGTATTTT,CASSPRTGAPGTDTQYF
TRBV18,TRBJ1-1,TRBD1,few,TGTGCCAGCTCACTCCTGGGACAGAAGAACACTGAAGCTTTCTTT,CASSLLGQKNTEAFF
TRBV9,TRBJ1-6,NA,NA,TGTGCCAGCAGCGCCGAGACAGGAGTATACACCTATAATTCACCCCTCCACTTT,CASSAETGVYTYNSPLHF
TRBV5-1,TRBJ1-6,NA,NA,TGCGCCAGCAGCTTCGACGGCTCTTCACCCCTCCACTTT,CASSFDGSSPLHF
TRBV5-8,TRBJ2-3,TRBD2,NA,TGTGCCAGCAGCTTTAGCGGGGGGGCCGCAGATACGCAGTATTTT,CASSFSGGAADTQYF
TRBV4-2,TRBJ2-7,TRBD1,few,TGTGCCAGCAGTGGGAGACAGGGGTACGAGCAGTACTTC,CASSGRQGYEQYF
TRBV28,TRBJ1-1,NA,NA,TGTGCCAGCAGTACCTTTTCATTTTCTTTCTTT,CASSTFSFSFF
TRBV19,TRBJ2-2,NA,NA,TGTGCCAGTAGTATGGGGCGAGCCACCGGGGAGCTGTTTTTT,CASSMGRATGELFF
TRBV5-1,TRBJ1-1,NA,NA,TGCGCCAGCAGCCGGAACACTGAAGCTTTCTTT,CASSRNTEAFF
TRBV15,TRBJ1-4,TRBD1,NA,TGTGCCACCAGCTCTGGGGACAGCTTTGTAGAAAAACTGTTTTTT,CATSSGDSFVEKLFF
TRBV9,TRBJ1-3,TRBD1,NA,TGTGCCAGCAGCCCGCGGACAGGGCAACGAAACACCATATATTTT,CASSPRTGQRNTIYF
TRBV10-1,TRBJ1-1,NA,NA,TGCGCCAGCAGTGAGGGGGGGCTGAGGACTGAAGCTTTCTTT,CASSEGGLRTEAFF
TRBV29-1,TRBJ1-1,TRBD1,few,TGCAGCGTTGAAGACCAGACAGGGAAAGGTTGGACTGAAGCTTTCTTT,CSVEDQTGKGWTEAFF
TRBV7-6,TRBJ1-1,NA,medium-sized,TGTGCCAGCAGCTTGAACAGGGAAGGGGTTGGGTCTGAAGCTTTCTTT,CASSLNREGVGSEAFF
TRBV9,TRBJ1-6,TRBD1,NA,TGTGCCAGCTCGAGGGCCAGGGGGCAGAGTTCACCCCTCCACTTT,CASSRARGQSSPLHF
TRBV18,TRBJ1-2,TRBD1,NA,TGTGCCAGCTCCCCGACAGGACAGGCCCTCTATGGCTACACCTTC,CASSPTGQALYGYTF
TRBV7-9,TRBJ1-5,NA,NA,TGTGCCAGCAGCCAAACCCTAGGTCAGCCCCAGCATTTT,CASSQTLGQPQHF
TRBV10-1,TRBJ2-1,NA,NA,TGCGCCAGCAGTGAGGGATGGGGAGTGCGTAGGTACAATGAGCAGTTCTTC,CASSEGWGVRRYNEQFF
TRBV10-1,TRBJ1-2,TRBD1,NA,TGCGCCAGCCGTCGGACAGGGGACGCGGATGGCTACACCTTC,CASRRTGDADGYTF
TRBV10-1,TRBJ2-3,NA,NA,TGCGCCAGCAGTGACCAGGTGCAAACGCAGTATTTT,CASSDQVQTQYF